The next 12 T cell receptor beta chains were all read from a single sample in a study of graft-versus-host responses after intestinal transplantation. For these TCRs, the target antigens are not known. Sequenced by immunoSEQ multiplex PCR; TCRdb stores in-frame clones only, minus some. The table records about 110,000 clones, just under 95% of them present only once. The sample was unstimulated CD8+ T cells sorted from spleen or lymph node cells, taken before intestinal transplant. The receptor source for this set is a human donor who received an intestinal transplant.

This rearrangement joins TRBV10-3 to TRBJ2-3; D is uncertain. In germline, CDR1 is ENHRY, CDR2 SYGVKD. This CDR3 comprises 15 residues. The germline V and J ends were trimmed by 2 bases and 0 bases, with 9 bases remaining between them. CDR3 nucleotide sequence: TGTGCCATCAGTGAGGCGTCCGCTAGCACAGATACGCAGTATTTT. It is translated as CAISEASASTDTQYF.

The CDR3 nucleotides read TGTGCCAGCAGCCCAGGGGCCTACGAGCAGTACTTC. Translated, it gives CASSPGAYEQYF. V gene TRBV6-5 combines with J gene TRBJ2-7, with D possibly matching TRBD1 (6 bases). V lost 6 bases to trimming and J lost 2 bases, with 8 bases between them. This CDR3 is 12 amino acids long. CDR1 MNHEY and CDR2 SVGAGI come from the germline V gene.

V usage is TRBV4-2 and J usage is TRBJ2-7; D is perhaps TRBD2 (6 bases). This CDR3 comprises 15 residues. Deletions cut 0 bases from V and 4 bases from J, with 13 bases between. Germline-derived CDR1 and CDR2 are LGHNA and YNFKEQ. DNA for the CDR3: TGTGCCAGCAGCCAAGATCCCGGTAGCGGATACGAGCAGTACTTC. It codes for CASSQDPGSGYEQYF.

The chain carries TRBV4-2 and TRBJ1-5, with D possibly being TRBD1 (5 bases). CDR3 length equals 15 residues. Germline CDR1 is LGHNA and CDR2 is YNFKEQ. Trimming stripped 4 bases from V and 0 bases from J, with 10 bases between. The CDR3 region is CASSPRGDSNQPQHF. Here the CDR3 DNA reads TGTGCCAGCAGCCCAAGGGGCGATAGCAATCAGCCCCAGCATTTT.

The V call is TRBV6-6, the J call TRBJ2-7, with D perhaps TRBD1 (6 bases). Trimming cost V 6 bases and J 0 bases, with 15 bases left between them. The CDR3 is 15 residues long. CDR1 MNHNY and CDR2 SVGAGI come from the germline V gene (reference sequence). The CDR3 sequence: CASRDFRTVSYEQYF. Written as DNA, the CDR3 is TGTGCCAGCAGAGATTTTAGGACAGTCTCCTACGAGCAGTACTTC.

This chain joins TRBV7-9 and TRBJ2-7, with 8 bases that match TRBD1. Trimming cost V 4 bases and J 2 bases; bases outside gene matches: 4. Germline values: CDR1 SEHNR, CDR2 FQNEAQ (reference sequence). This CDR3 spans 14 amino acids. The CDR3 coding sequence is TGTGCCAGCAGCTGGGGACAGGACACCTACGAGCAGTACTTC. Translated: CASSWGQDTYEQYF.

V and J are TRBV6-1 and TRBJ1-3, with unresolved D. The CDR3 extends over 14 amino acids. Germline V gives CDR1 MNHNS, CDR2 SASEGT. V was cut by 7 bases and J by 0 bases, with 10 bases left in between. The CDR3 region is CASTLPDSGNTIYF. Here the CDR3 DNA reads TGTGCCAGCACCCTCCCAGACTCTGGAAACACCATATATTTT.

This rearrangement joins TRBV9 to TRBJ1-2, with D possibly matching TRBD1 (5 bases). Trimming pared 6 bases from V and 6 bases from J, leaving 15 bases between. There are 13 residues in the CDR3. Germline-derived CDR1 and CDR2 are SGDLS and YYNGEE. Here the CDR3 DNA reads TGTGCCAGCACGCCTGGAGGACAAGATGGCTACACCTTC. Protein sequence: CASTPGGQDGYTF.

The chain uses TRBV10-3 and TRBJ1-1; 9 bases are shared with TRBD1. Per the germline V gene, CDR1 is ENHRY and CDR2 is SYGVKD. The CDR3 is 14 residues long. With 6 bases clipped from V and 1 base from J, the junction kept 3 bases outside the gene matches. CDR3 loop: CAISWDRENTEAFF. CDR3 nucleotides: TGTGCCATCAGCTGGGACAGGGAGAACACTGAAGCTTTCTTT.

The genes are TRBV9 and TRBJ2-2; 10 positions agree with TRBD2. CDR1 is SGDLS, CDR2 YYNGEE, per germline. Trimming removed 2 bases from V and 0 bases from J; junction bases left unmatched: 1. The length of the CDR3 is 16 residues. CDR3 nucleotides: TGTGCCAGCAGCGTTAGCGGGAGGTCGAACACCGGGGAGCTGTTTTTT. This sequence encodes CASSVSGRSNTGELFF.

The rearrangement joins TRBV11-1 to TRBJ1-1; maybe TRBD1 (5 bases). This CDR3 spans 13 amino acids. The V gene lost 6 bases and the J gene lost 1 base, with 9 bases spanning the gap. From germline, CDR1 is SGHAT and CDR2 FQDESV (reference sequence). In nucleotides, the CDR3 is TGTGCCAGCAGAACGGGGGGGAACACTGAAGCTTTCTTT. Its translation: CASRTGGNTEAFF. The full variable domain, its missing parts supplied by reference TRBV11-1 and TRBJ1-1, is EAEVAQSPRYKITEKSQAVAFWCDPISGHATLYWYRQILGQGPELLVQFQDESVVDDSQLPKDRFSAERLKGVDSTLKIQPAELGDSAMYLCASRTGGNTEAFFGQGTRLTVV.

J is TRBJ1-1 and V is TRBV5-8; the D is unclear. The CDR3 is 14 residues long. V was shortened by 3 bases and J by 0 bases, with 9 bases between the two germline ends. The germline CDR1 and CDR2 sequences are SGHTS and YDEGEE. The CDR3 reads CASSSGPMNTEAFF. The CDR3 DNA is TGTGCCAGCAGCTCCGGACCCATGAACACTGAAGCTTTCTTT.